Shown below are 7 T cell receptor beta chains from a single sample sequenced in a study of shared clonotypes between healthy human individuals. TCRdb's table, derived via immunoSEQ multiplex PCR, lists solely in-frame clones and lacks some. The sample holds roughly 110,000 clones; about 70% are singletons and the top ten take around 23%. The material sequenced was memory CD8+ T cells sorted from blood. The subset is: CD45RO+ cells pooled with CCR7-negative TemRA cells. The receptors were gathered from a woman aged 25 to 39 in good health.

The chain links TRBV12-2 to TRBJ1-1. TRBV12-2 constitutes a pseudogene. The CDR3 loop spans 17 amino acids. The CDR3 loop reads CASRLARRAGLNTEAFF. CDR3 sequence (DNA): TGTGCAAGTCGCTTAGCTCGGAGGGCAGGATTGAACACTGAAGCTTTCTTT.

CDR3 sequence reads: CASSSRTFGELFF. For the CDR3, the DNA is TGTGCCAGTTCGTCCAGGACCTTCGGGGAGCTGTTTTTT. The gene calls are TRBV2 and TRBJ2-2; D not certain. The CDR3 consists of 13 residues. V shed 9 bases and J shed 7 bases, with 15 bases lying between them. In germline, CDR1 is SNHLY, CDR2 FYNNEI.

CDR3 DNA sequence: TGTGCCAGCAGTTCCGGGACACTTATCGAGCAGTACTTC. Amino acids: CASSSGTLIEQYF. V usage is TRBV6-5 and J usage is TRBJ2-7; weak D call: TRBD1 (6 bases). The germline V gene has CDR1 MNHEY and CDR2 SVGAGI. Trimming left V 4 bases short and J 6 bases short, with 13 bases between. The CDR3 has 13 amino acids.

The rearrangement uses TRBV5-1 and TRBJ2-6, with D perhaps matching TRBD1 or TRBD2 (5 bases each). Germline CDR1 SGHRS, CDR2 YFSETQ. The CDR3 runs 15 residues. Trimming left V 0 bases short and J 4 bases short, with 8 bases between. The CDR3 nucleotides are TGCGCCAGCAGCTTGGCGGGGCGCGGGGCCAACGTCCTGACTTTC. This codes for CASSLAGRGANVLTF.

This clone was observed a few times. The rearrangement links TRBV15 to TRBJ1-4, with D possibly matching TRBD1 (5 bases). V lost 0 bases and J 7 bases, leaving 12 bases between the germline ends. Germline V gene sequence: CDR1 LNHNV, CDR2 YYDKDF (reference sequence). The CDR3 length is 15 residues. In DNA form, the CDR3 reads TGTGCCACCAGCAGAGATAGGGGCAGCAGTGAAAAACTGTTTTTT. Protein sequence: CATSRDRGSSEKLFF.

The chain joins TRBV5-1 to TRBJ2-7; unclear D gene. CDR1 and CDR2 from the germline V gene are SGHRS and YFSETQ. The CDR3 runs 15 residues. Trimming removed 1 base at V and 3 bases at J, with 14 bases between. This CDR3 is CASSLSPASHYEQYF. The CDR3, as DNA: TGCGCCAGCAGCTTGTCTCCCGCTAGTCACTACGAGCAGTACTTC.

The chain employs TRBV10-2 and TRBJ1-1, with D unclear. This CDR3 region has 14 residues. Looked up from germline, CDR1 is WSHSY and CDR2 is SAAADI. The V end lost 6 bases, the J end lost 0 bases, and 11 bases lay between the germline ends. The CDR3 region is CASRLTRMNTEAFF. The CDR3 DNA sequence: TGCGCCAGCAGGCTGACCAGAATGAACACTGAAGCTTTCTTT.